This entry features one T cell receptor (beta chain) sequence. Its specificity is unknown. One junction end does not reproduce the germline sequence, and a read error may be involved. The CDR3 extends over 19 amino acids. CDR1 and CDR2 from the germline V gene are SNHLY and FYNNEI. Listed TCR primers, together with previously described methods, were used for the bulk TCR libraries. TCRdb re-called the PCR reads with MiXCR, one entry per CDR3 protein. The table lists some 320,000 distinct CDR3 sequences, about 22% of them singletons. The sample is drawn from a study of molecular identifiers for immune sequencing clone quantification. Broader study findings: Amid more than 800,000 naive cells, spiked Jurkat TCR RNA from one cell was reportedly still detectable.

The source is a human donor in good health. Some libraries in this study had Jurkat cell RNA spiked in. V usage is TRBV2 and J usage is TRBJ2-3; D is perhaps TRBD2 (7 bases). Source material: naive CD8+ T cells from blood, with Jurkat cell RNA spiked in. Subset noted: FACS-sorted CD8+CD4-CCR7+CD45RA+ naive T cells. CDR3 in amino acids: CTSSGTPPGGRAGTDTQYF. For the CDR3, the DNA is TGTACCAGCAGTGGGACCCCCCCCGGGGGGCGTGCGGGCACAGATACGCAGTATTTT.